This TCR beta chain was sequenced for a study of T cell changes during pregnancy in multiple sclerosis. Germline CDR1 SEHNR, CDR2 FQNEAQ (reference sequence). The CDR3 has 18 amino acids. V lost 4 bases, J lost 9 bases, and 14 bases stayed unmatched. Clones were sequenced by immunoSEQ multiplex PCR, and TCRdb holds only the in-frame ones, with some missing. The sample yields approximately 22,000 clones, roughly 91% seen once. The chain carries TRBV7-9 and TRBJ2-2; 13 bases fit TRBD2. Sequencing used CD8+ T cells from peripheral blood mononuclear cells, obtained in the third trimester of pregnancy. The sequence was obtained from a female donor with multiple sclerosis, enrolled in a pregnancy study. The CDR3 protein is CASSYPTGTSGTKWELFF. CDR3 DNA: TGTGCCAGCAGCTACCCCACCGGGACTAGCGGGACTAAGTGGGAGCTGTTTTTT. Full variable domain (missing parts from reference TRBV7-9 and TRBJ2-2): DTGVSQNPRHKITKRGQNVTFRCDPISEHNRLYWYRQTLGQGPEFLTYFQNEAQLEKSRLLSDRFSAERPKGSFSTLEIQRTEQGDSAMYLCASSYPTGTSGTKWELFFGEGSRLTVL.